The next 11 T cell receptor beta chains were all read from a single sample in a study of T cells in Graves' hyperthyroidism and ophthalmopathy. From RNA transcripts, TCR beta CDR3 regions were amplified. TCR CDR3 regions were first amplified by RT-PCR with HTBI primers. Using its own MiXCR run on the multiplex PCR reads, TCRdb lists one record per CDR3 protein. The sample includes about 260,000 distinct CDR3 sequences, over 20% of them seen just once. Material: blood. Receptors originate from a man aged 30-40 years with Graves' ophthalmopathy.

This clonotype has only a few counts. The CDR3 spells CASSPLLTGGVDEQFF. As DNA, the CDR3 is TGTGCCAGCAGCCCCCTGCTCACGGGAGGTGTCGATGAGCAGTTCTTC. The chain links TRBV7-8 to TRBJ2-1; 7 nucleotides agree with TRBD2. Trimming removed 5 bases from V and 8 bases from J; junction bases left unmatched: 15. The germline V gene has CDR1 SGHVS and CDR2 FQNEAQ. The CDR3 covers 16 residues.

This clonotype was detected a few times. J is TRBJ2-5 and V is TRBV5-1; 9 bases line up with TRBD1. The length of the CDR3 is 16 residues. CDR1 is SGHRS and CDR2 is YFSETQ in the germline V gene. V lost 2 bases and J lost 4; bases outside the gene matches: 9. CDR3 region: CASSFSTGTGIETQYF. The CDR3 region has the DNA TGCGCCAGCAGCTTCAGCACCGGGACAGGGATAGAGACCCAGTACTTC.

In its sample, this clonotype was seen a few times. The DNA for the CDR3 is TGTGCCAGCAGCCAGGGAAGCTCTGGGGCCAACGTCCTGACTTTC. Protein sequence: CASSQGSSGANVLTF. The V call is TRBV13, the J call TRBJ2-6; D perhaps matches TRBD1 (5 bases). The CDR3 loop spans 15 amino acids. The germline CDR1 and CDR2 sequences are PRHDT and FYEKMQ (reference sequence). V was clipped by 5 bases and J by 0 bases, with 8 bases between them.

In its sample, this clonotype was seen a few times. The chain couples TRBV20-1 to TRBJ1-4; D ambiguous. Germline V CDR1 and CDR2: DFQATT, SNEGSKA (reference sequence). This CDR3 has 12 amino acids. V dropped 6 bases and J dropped 8 bases, with 13 bases sitting between them. CDR3 DNA sequence: TGCAGTGCGAACGGACGTCGGGAAAAACTGTTTTTT. It encodes CSANGRREKLFF.

This clonotype was observed a few times. This chain uses TRBV18 with TRBJ2-5; the match to TRBD1 covers 11 bases. V dropped 3 bases and J dropped 5; count of bases not matched to a gene: 5. The CDR3 is 15 amino acids. Germline V gene sequence: CDR1 KGHSH, CDR2 LQKENI. CDR3 DNA sequence: TGTGCCAGCTCACCTGGACAGGGGGCGGAGGAGACCCAGTACTTC. Protein: CASSPGQGAEETQYF. Together with reference TRBV18 and TRBJ2-5, the CDR3 gives the full variable domain: NAGVMQNPRHLVRRRGQEARLRCSPMKGHSHVYWYRQLPEEGLKFMVYLQKENIIDESGMPKERFSAEFPKEGPSILRIQQVVRGDSAAYFCASSPGQGAEETQYFGPGTRLLVL.

The CDR3 is CASSGRTGLMNTEAFF. The CDR3 DNA is TGTGCCAGTAGTGGGAGGACAGGGCTTATGAACACTGAAGCTTTCTTT. This sequence joins TRBV19 and TRBJ1-1; the match to TRBD1 covers 8 bases. CDR1 is LNHDA and CDR2 is SQIVND in the germline V gene (reference sequence). The V segment lost 5 bases and the J segment 0 bases; nucleotides outside the gene matches: 8. The CDR3 spans 16 residues.

This clonotype showed up just a few times. The chain employs TRBV10-3 and TRBJ2-5; D unclear. This CDR3 region has 13 residues. V shed 8 bases and J shed 4 bases, with 14 bases lying between them. In germline, CDR1 is ENHRY, CDR2 SYGVKD. CDR3 protein: CAIATSGPETQYF. CDR3 in DNA: TGTGCCATCGCTACCTCAGGCCCAGAGACCCAGTACTTC.

In this sample, this clonotype turned up a few times. V gene TRBV2 combines with J gene TRBJ1-6; the D is unclear. V dropped 9 bases and J dropped 5 bases, with 20 bases sitting between them. The CDR3 has 16 residues. Germline V gene sequence: CDR1 SNHLY, CDR2 FYNNEI. CDR3 sequence: CASLNRPSRNNSPLHF. The DNA of the CDR3 is TGTGCCAGTTTGAATAGGCCGAGTAGGAATAATTCACCCCTCCACTTT.

The chain combines TRBV12-3 or TRBV12-4 with TRBJ2-1, with D unclear. The germline V and J ends were trimmed by 1 base and 7 bases, with 11 bases remaining between them. The CDR3 has 14 residues. CDR3 DNA sequence: TGTGCCAGCAGTTTAGACTATACGTGGAATGAGCAGTTCTTC. Translating gives CASSLDYTWNEQFF.

This clonotype has a count of ten or more. The V and J genes are TRBV5-1 and TRBJ2-1; TRBD1 matches 10 bases. V was clipped by 4 bases and J by 1 base; unmatched bases: 2. CDR3 size: 15 residues. CDR1 is SGHRS and CDR2 is YFSETQ in the germline V gene. CDR3 sequence (DNA): TGCGCCAGCAGCGAGGGACAGGGGTCCTACAATGAGCAGTTCTTC. Protein product: CASSEGQGSYNEQFF.

The sample holds a few counts of this clonotype. The chain carries TRBV4-1 and TRBJ1-2, with D perhaps matching TRBD1 (6 bases). Germline V gene data show CDR1 as MGHRA and CDR2 as YSYEKL. The CDR3 has 14 amino acids. Trimming removed 2 bases at V and 1 base at J, with 8 bases between. The CDR3 DNA reads as TGCGCCAGCAGCCAACCGGGACATAACTATGGCTACACCTTC. It is translated as CASSQPGHNYGYTF.